The source of this TCR beta chain is a study of T-cell memory formation after mild COVID-19. The germline V and J ends were trimmed by 0 bases and 8 bases, with 13 bases remaining between them. The V gene's germline CDR1 is LGHNA and CDR2 YSLEER. The CDR3 has 15 residues. TCRdb re-derived calls from the 5' RACE reads in MiXCR, one entry per CDR3 protein. The sample has more than 400,000 distinct CDR3 sequences, 18% seen once. The TCR was taken from an adult woman who had mild COVID-19 (a few samples of this study predate the infection). Cell type and time point are not known. This chain connects TRBV4-3 to TRBJ1-4, with D maybe TRBD1 (5 bases). The specimen sequenced was PBMCs or a T cell subset sorted from them (not recorded which). This chain's CDR3 is CASSQDYQGREKLFF. Written as DNA, the CDR3 is TGCGCCAGCAGCCAAGATTACCAGGGACGGGAAAAACTGTTTTTT.